Reported below is one T cell receptor beta chain. The data are from a study of blood T cell repertoires in COVID-19. This CDR3 region has 15 residues. V gave up 3 bases and J gave up 0 bases; unmatched junction bases: 1. CDR1 and CDR2 (germline): MNHEY, SMNVEV (reference sequence). This table comes from immunoSEQ multiplex PCR, and its TCRdb copy is limited to in-frame clones, with some not included. The sample carries tens of thousands of clones, around 82% recorded once. Sequencing used peripheral blood. The source of this sequence is a man in his 60s with COVID-19, enrolled during active disease. The chain has TRBV27 and TRBJ2-2; 7 nucleotides match TRBD2. The DNA for the CDR3 is TGTGCCAGCAGTTTTGGACTAGCGAACACCGGGGAGCTGTTTTTT. This sequence encodes CASSFGLANTGELFF.